This T cell receptor (beta chain) comes out of a study of T cell responses to AZD1222 COVID-19 vaccine. The V end lost 6 bases, the J end lost 0 bases, and 9 bases lay between the germline ends. The CDR3 length is 14 residues. CDR1 MDHEN and CDR2 SYDVKM come from the germline V gene. TCRdb keeps only in-frame clones here, not all; method: immunoSEQ multiplex PCR. The table includes roughly 180,000 clones, 80% to 95% detected once. Regarding the study as a whole: The number of AZD1222 recipients seropositive at baseline was only 5 to 7.

In the case of this clone: Antigen specificity is unknown.

This TCR came from an adult who received the AZD1222 COVID-19 vaccine. The specimen was peripheral blood, collected 28 days after the second AZD1222 dose. This chain joins TRBV28 and TRBJ1-5; TRBD1 is a possible D gene (6 bases). CDR3 loop: CASRLGGSNQPQHF. Written as DNA, the CDR3 is TGTGCCAGCAGATTAGGGGGTAGCAATCAGCCCCAGCATTTT. Full variable domain (rest looked up from reference TRBV28 and TRBJ1-5): DVKVTQSSRYLVKRTGEKVFLECVQDMDHENMFWYRQDPGLGLRLIYFSYDVKMKEKGDIPEGYSVSREKKERFSLILESASTNQTSMYLCASRLGGSNQPQHFGDGTRLSIL.